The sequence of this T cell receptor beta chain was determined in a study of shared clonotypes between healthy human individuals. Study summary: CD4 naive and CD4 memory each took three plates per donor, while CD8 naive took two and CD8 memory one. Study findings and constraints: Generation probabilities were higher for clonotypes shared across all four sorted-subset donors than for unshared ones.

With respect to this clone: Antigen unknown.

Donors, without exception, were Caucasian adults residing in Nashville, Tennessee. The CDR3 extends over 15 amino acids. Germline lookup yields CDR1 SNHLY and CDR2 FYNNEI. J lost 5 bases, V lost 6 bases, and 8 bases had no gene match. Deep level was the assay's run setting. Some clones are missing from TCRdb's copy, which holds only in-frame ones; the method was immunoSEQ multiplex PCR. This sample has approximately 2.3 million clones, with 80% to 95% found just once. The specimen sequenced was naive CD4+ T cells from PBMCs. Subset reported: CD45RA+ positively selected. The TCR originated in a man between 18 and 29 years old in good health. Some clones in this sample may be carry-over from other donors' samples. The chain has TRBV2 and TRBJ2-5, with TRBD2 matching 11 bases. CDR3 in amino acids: CASSVAGGPGETQYF. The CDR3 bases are TGTGCCAGCAGCGTAGCGGGAGGGCCGGGGGAGACCCAGTACTTC. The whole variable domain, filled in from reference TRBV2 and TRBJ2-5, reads EPEVTQTPSHQVTQMGQEVILRCVPISNHLYFYWYRQILGQKVEFLVSFYNNEISEKSEIFDDQFSVERPDGSNFTLKIRSTKLEDSAMYFCASSVAGGPGETQYFGPGTRLLVL.